These T cell receptor beta chains were read from a single sample in a study of T cell responses to AZD1222 COVID-19 vaccine. This table comes from immunoSEQ multiplex PCR, and its TCRdb copy is limited to in-frame clones, with some not included. The sample has about 150,000 clones; roughly 92% are singletons. Specimen: peripheral blood, collected on day 0 of AZD1222 vaccination. All receptors derive from an adult in good health. The CDR3 runs from the conserved cysteine through the conserved F or W. A D gene is named only where the DNA matches it firmly. Where a row states a size, it is once, few, many or the class of an expanded clone; other rows omit it.

V	D	J	size	DNA	CDR3
TRBV19	.	TRBJ1-3	once	TGTGCCAGTTCGGCTTCTGGAAACACCATATATTTT	CASSASGNTIYF
TRBV18	TRBD1	TRBJ1-3	.	TGTGCCAGCTCACCAGGACAGGGGACCGACTCTGGAAACACCATATATTTT	CASSPGQGTDSGNTIYF
TRBV18	.	TRBJ1-2	.	TGTGCCAGCTCACCTGGAAGTCGCCTGGATGGCTACACCTTC	CASSPGSRLDGYTF
TRBV19	.	TRBJ2-1	.	TGTGCCAGTAGCCCCTTGGGGAGCAGGTGGCAGTTCTTC	CASSPLGSRWQFF
TRBV9	.	TRBJ1-6	.	TGTGCCAGCAGCGAACGGGACGGTTATAATTCACCCCTCCACTTT	CASSERDGYNSPLHF
TRBV12-3/TRBV12-4	.	TRBJ2-1	.	TGTGCCAGCAGTTTAGCGGGACGGCAGTTCTTC	CASSLAGRQFF
TRBV6-6	TRBD2	TRBJ2-1	.	TGTGCCAGCAGTTTAGCGGGGGGTGCCTACAATGAGCAGTTCTTC	CASSLAGGAYNEQFF
TRBV9	TRBD1	TRBJ2-7	.	TGTGCCAGCAGTATGTCCCGGGACAGCCCCTACGAGCAGTACTTC	CASSMSRDSPYEQYF
TRBV19	TRBD2	TRBJ2-2	.	TGTGCCAGTAGTATTGCTGCGGGGGGGCTAACCGGGGAGCTGTTTTTT	CASSIAAGGLTGELFF
TRBV28	TRBD1	TRBJ1-6	.	TGTGCCAGCAGCCACTCAGGGGGCAGGAATTCACCCCTCCACTTT	CASSHSGGRNSPLHF
TRBV12-1	.	TRBJ1-5	.	TGTGCCAGCAGCCGCCTCCCGGGAGCCCCGTCAGGGGTCAATCAGCCCCAGCATTTT	CASSRLPGAPSGVNQPQHF
TRBV10-3	TRBD1	TRBJ2-3	.	TGTGCCATCAGTGATAGGAATTCAGGGACAGGGTCAGATACGCAGTATTTT	CAISDRNSGTGSDTQYF
TRBV12-3/TRBV12-4	.	TRBJ1-2	.	TGTGCCAGCAGTTTTGGCAGGAACTATGGCTACACCTTC	CASSFGRNYGYTF
TRBV7-2	.	TRBJ2-5	.	TGTGCCAGCAGCTTAGAGTCAGAGACCCAGTACTTC	CASSLESETQYF
TRBV4-1	TRBD1	TRBJ1-5	.	TGCGCCAGCAGCCAGGACCCAGGGGGTCAGCCCCAGCATTTT	CASSQDPGGQPQHF
TRBV5-1	.	TRBJ2-1	once	TGCGCCAGCAGCTTGGTCGCCCTCGCCGGGACTCGCAATGAGCAGTTCTTC	CASSLVALAGTRNEQFF
TRBV5-1	TRBD1	TRBJ1-5	.	TGCGCCAGCAGCGGAGGGACAGGAAATCAGCCCCAGCATTTT	CASSGGTGNQPQHF
TRBV6-6	TRBD1	TRBJ2-1	.	TGTGCCAGCAGTTGGGACAGCTACAATGAGCAGTTCTTC	CASSWDSYNEQFF
TRBV5-6	TRBD1	TRBJ1-2	.	TGTGCCAGCAGCTTGGCGAGGACAGGGGGTCTATATGGCTACACCTTC	CASSLARTGGLYGYTF
TRBV4-1	TRBD2	TRBJ2-3	.	TGCGCCAGCAGCCCTCCTCCAGCGGGGCGCACAGATACGCAGTATTTT	CASSPPPAGRTDTQYF
TRBV2	.	TRBJ2-1	.	TGTGCCAGCGCTGTGGGGCAGGGACGGGTCAATGAGCAGTTCTTC	CASAVGQGRVNEQFF
TRBV27	.	TRBJ2-7	.	TGTGCCAGCAGTTTAGGGCACGAGCAGTACTTC	CASSLGHEQYF
TRBV3-1/TRBV3-2	.	TRBJ2-1	.	TGTGCCAGCAGCCAAGATCTTCAACGGCTGAATGAGCAGTTCTTC	CASSQDLQRLNEQFF
TRBV4-1	TRBD2	TRBJ2-7	.	TGCGCCAGCAGCCATCGGACTAGCGGGGGCTACGAGCAGTACTTC	CASSHRTSGGYEQYF
TRBV4-1	.	TRBJ1-5	.	TGCGCCAGCAGCCACAACACGGGGGTCAGCAATCAGCCCCAGCATTTT	CASSHNTGVSNQPQHF
TRBV28	.	TRBJ1-2	.	TGTGCCAGCAGCCGTCAGGGGCGTGAGGTCGGCTACACCTTC	CASSRQGREVGYTF
TRBV6-5	.	TRBJ1-5	.	TGTGCCAGCAGCCGGCGATCCATATCCCAGCCCCAGCATTTT	CASSRRSISQPQHF
TRBV9	.	TRBJ1-4	once	TGTGCCAGCAGCGTAGGCCCAGGGAAGGAAAAACTGTTTTTT	CASSVGPGKEKLFF
TRBV9	.	TRBJ2-3	.	TGTGCCAGCAGCCCGAGGTGGGGTTCAGATACGCAGTATTTT	CASSPRWGSDTQYF
TRBV3-1/TRBV3-2	.	TRBJ2-7	.	TGTGCCAGCAGCCAAGCCCCCCGAGCGGCCAGCTCCTACGAGCAGTACTTC	CASSQAPRAASSYEQYF
TRBV29-1	TRBD1	TRBJ1-2	.	TGCAGCGTTGACAGGGGGAACTATGGCTACACCTTC	CSVDRGNYGYTF
TRBV6-2/TRBV6-3	TRBD1	TRBJ1-2	.	TGTGCCAGCAGCGCCGGACAGGGGGAAGGTGGCTACACCTTC	CASSAGQGEGGYTF
TRBV6-4	.	TRBJ1-5	.	TGTGCCAGCAGTGGCCCCCCCCAGCCCCAGCATTTT	CASSGPPQPQHF
TRBV6-5	TRBD1	TRBJ2-7	.	TGTGCCAGCAGATCCCAGGGGGCCGAGTCCTACGAGCAGTACTTC	CASRSQGAESYEQYF
TRBV19	.	TRBJ1-5	.	TGTGCCAGTAGTCCAAGTGGGGGTAGCAATCAGCCCCAGCATTTT	CASSPSGGSNQPQHF
TRBV19	.	TRBJ1-2	.	TGTGCCAGTAGTAGTTTCAGCTTGGGGACCTATGGCTACACCTTC	CASSSFSLGTYGYTF
TRBV24-1	.	TRBJ1-1	.	TGTGCCACCAGTGACTGGGAGAACACTGAAGCTTTCTTT	CATSDWENTEAFF
TRBV21-1	.	TRBJ2-5	.	TGTGCCAGCAGCAGCGACGATGTAGCGGGGGAAGAGACCCAGTACTTC	CASSSDDVAGEETQYF
TRBV18	TRBD2	TRBJ2-5	.	TGTGCCAGCTCACCTCAGGCCAGCGGGGCGGGCGGAGAGACCCAGTACTTC	CASSPQASGAGGETQYF
TRBV18	TRBD1	TRBJ1-5	.	TGTGCCAGCTCCGACAGGGCAGGCGGCAATCAGCCCCAGCATTTT	CASSDRAGGNQPQHF
TRBV7-2	.	TRBJ2-2	.	TGTGCCAGCAGCTTACTCGGTTACACCGGGGAGCTGTTTTTT	CASSLLGYTGELFF
TRBV15	TRBD2	TRBJ2-7	.	TGTGCCACCCGCGGGGGAAGAGACTCCTACGAGCAGTACTTC	CATRGGRDSYEQYF
TRBV5-4	.	TRBJ2-1	.	TGTGCCAGCAGCTCCCCCCTCGGGCAGGGGAGTGAGCAGTTCTTC	CASSSPLGQGSEQFF
TRBV6-5	.	TRBJ1-3	once	TGTGCCAGCAATGTACTTTACTCTGGAAACACCATATATTTT	CASNVLYSGNTIYF
TRBV7-2	.	TRBJ1-6	.	TGTGCCAGCAGCTTAGCGCAGGGGAGTAATTCACCCCTCCACTTT	CASSLAQGSNSPLHF
TRBV11-2	TRBD2	TRBJ2-7	.	TGTGCCAGCAGCCCAATCAACCGCTCCGGCCGCGCGGGAGGGTACGAGCAGTACTTC	CASSPINRSGRAGGYEQYF
TRBV29-1	.	TRBJ1-1	.	TGCAGCGCCATGTCCCTAACAAGGAGCACTGAAGCTTTCTTT	CSAMSLTRSTEAFF